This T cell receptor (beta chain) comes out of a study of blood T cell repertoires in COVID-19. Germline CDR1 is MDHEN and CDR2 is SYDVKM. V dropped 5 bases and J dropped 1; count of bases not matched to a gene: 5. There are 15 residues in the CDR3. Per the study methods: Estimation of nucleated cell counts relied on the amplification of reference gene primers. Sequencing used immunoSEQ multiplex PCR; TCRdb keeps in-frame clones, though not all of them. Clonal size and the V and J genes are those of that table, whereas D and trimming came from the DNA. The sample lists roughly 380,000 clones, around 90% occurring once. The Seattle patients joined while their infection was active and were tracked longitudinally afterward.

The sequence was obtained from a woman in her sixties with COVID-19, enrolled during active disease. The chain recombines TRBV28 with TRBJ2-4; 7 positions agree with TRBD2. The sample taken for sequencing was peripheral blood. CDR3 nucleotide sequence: TGTGCCAGCAGTGCTAGCGGAGTTGCCAAAAACATTCAGTACTTC. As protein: CASSASGVAKNIQYF.